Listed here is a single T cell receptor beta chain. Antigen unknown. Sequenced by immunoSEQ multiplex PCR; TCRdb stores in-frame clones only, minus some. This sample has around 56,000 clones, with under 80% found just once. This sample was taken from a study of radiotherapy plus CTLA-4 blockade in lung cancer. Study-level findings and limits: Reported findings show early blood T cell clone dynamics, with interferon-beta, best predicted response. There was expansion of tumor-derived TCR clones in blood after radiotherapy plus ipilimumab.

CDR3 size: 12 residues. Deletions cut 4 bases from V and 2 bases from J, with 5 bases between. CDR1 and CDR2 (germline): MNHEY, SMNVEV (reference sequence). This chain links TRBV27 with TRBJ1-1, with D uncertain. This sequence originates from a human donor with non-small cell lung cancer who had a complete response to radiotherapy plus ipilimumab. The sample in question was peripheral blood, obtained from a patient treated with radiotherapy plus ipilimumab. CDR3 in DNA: TGTGCCAGCAGTTCACAAAACACTGAAGCTTTCTTT. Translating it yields CASSSQNTEAFF.